This paragraph reports one T cell receptor (beta chain). The source of the sample is a study of blood T cell repertoires in COVID-19. Turning to the study itself: Acute-phase and convalescent COVID-19 samples originated in the United States, Italy and Spain.

As handled by the study authors: Amplified reference gene primers provided the basis for estimating nucleated cell counts. Sequencing used immunoSEQ multiplex PCR; TCRdb keeps in-frame clones, though not all of them. That table supplies the V and J calls and clone size; D and trimming were determined from the DNA. The profile shows about half a million clones, 75% to 90% of them singletons. Germline lookup yields CDR1 SGHRS and CDR2 YFSETQ. V was pared by 3 bases and J by 1 base, with 2 bases of the junction left unmatched. The CDR3 spans 14 residues. The rearrangement joins TRBV5-1 to TRBJ1-1, with TRBD1 identical over 8 bases. Specimen: peripheral blood. The TCR comes from a human donor in a cohort sampled during active COVID-19. The CDR3 sequence: CASSSDRGNTEAFF. The DNA for the CDR3 is TGCGCCAGCAGCTCTGACAGGGGGAACACTGAAGCTTTCTTT. Variable domain in full (rest from reference TRBV5-1 and TRBJ1-1): KAGVTQTPRYLIKTRGQQVTLSCSPISGHRSVSWYQQTPGQGLQFLFEYFSETQRNKGNFPGRFSGRQFSNSRSEMNVSTLELGDSALYLCASSSDRGNTEAFFGQGTRLTVV.